One and the same sample provided the 6 T cell receptor beta chains below, sequenced in a study of blood T cell repertoires in COVID-19. Assay: immunoSEQ multiplex PCR; the TCRdb copy retains only in-frame clones and omits some. The data show some 89,000 clones, roughly 80% seen once. What was sequenced was peripheral blood. The receptors originated from a man in his sixties with acute or convalescent COVID-19.

This sequence joins TRBV7-3 and TRBJ2-6; 7 positions match TRBD1. The germline V gene has CDR1 SGHTA and CDR2 FQGTGA. The trim removed 4 bases at V and 2 bases at J, leaving 8 bases unmatched. There are 17 residues in the CDR3. This CDR3 is CASSSTGQTTGANVLTF. Written as DNA, the CDR3 is TGTGCCAGCAGCTCAACGGGACAGACAACTGGGGCCAACGTCCTGACTTTC.

V and J are TRBV28 and TRBJ2-1, with 9 bases identical to TRBD2. CDR3 length: 16 amino acids. CDR1 and CDR2 from the germline V gene are MDHEN and SYDVKM. V was clipped by 8 bases and J by 6 bases; unmatched bases: 14. The CDR3 reads CASGDWGLAGPNEQFF. For the CDR3, the DNA is TGTGCCAGCGGGGACTGGGGACTAGCCGGTCCCAATGAGCAGTTCTTC.

The chain is built from TRBV6-5 and TRBJ1-2, with a possible D match to TRBD1 (6 bases). With 4 bases removed from V and 5 bases from J, the gap between germline ends came to 11 bases. This CDR3 spans 13 amino acids. Germline CDR1 MNHEY, CDR2 SVGAGI. The CDR3 DNA reads as TGTGCCAGCAGTTCGACAGGCCTTTATGGCTACACCTTC. Translating it yields CASSSTGLYGYTF.

The sample holds a few counts of this clone. The chain employs TRBV7-8 and TRBJ1-6; tentative D call: TRBD1 (6 bases). V was trimmed by 5 bases and J by 8 bases, leaving 16 bases between them. This CDR3 is 15 amino acids long. Germline lookup yields CDR1 SGHVS and CDR2 FQNEAQ. The CDR3 DNA sequence: TGTGCCAGCAGCGCCAGCGGGACAATTGATTCACCCCTCCACTTT. Translated, it gives CASSASGTIDSPLHF.

J is TRBJ1-5 and V is TRBV20-1, with TRBD1 matching over 7 bases. Germline V gives CDR1 DFQATT, CDR2 SNEGSKA (reference sequence). This CDR3 is 14 amino acids long. V lost 3 bases to trimming and J lost 2 bases; unmatched junction nucleotides: 4. As DNA, the CDR3 is TGCAGTGCTAGTGAGGGGGCTGGCAATCAGCCCCAGCATTTT. Translation: CSASEGAGNQPQHF.

The V and J genes are TRBV3-1 (or the pseudogene TRBV3-2) and TRBJ1-1; D is undetermined. The CDR3 sequence is 16 residues long. From germline, CDR1 is LGHDT and CDR2 YNNKEL (reference sequence). V was cut by 4 bases and J by 1 base, with 16 bases left in between. CDR3 amino acids: CASSRRFQTPNTEAFF. The CDR3 DNA reads as TGTGCCAGCAGCCGTCGATTTCAGACTCCGAACACTGAAGCTTTCTTT.